The source of this T cell receptor beta chain is a study of blood T cell repertoires in COVID-19 (dated by TCRdb to 2019 to 2021). Study-level background: Collaborator samples came from the United States, Italy and Spain and covered acute and convalescent phases of COVID-19. The material from the prospective study consisted of cDNA or gDNA derived from T cells, B-cell-depleted T cells, or PBMCs. Deeply sampled blood TCRbeta repertoires from subjects exposed to, actively infected with, or recovered from COVID-19 were included in the dataset. The repertoires were released in a freely available public database meant as a resource for research on the immune response to SARS-CoV-2. The samples were drawn from two sources: the first 160 participants of the ongoing ImmuneRACE study, and over 950 subjects contributed by 6 global collaborators. A de-identified subject ID, COVID-19 status, age in years and sex were almost always included in the sample metadata. HLA class I and class II types, where available, came from metadata supplied by the sample provider rather than from assay-based typing.

Each collaborating institution followed its own protocols to collect whole blood in K2EDTA tubes. For TCRbeta analysis, collaborators shipped samples in one of three forms: frozen whole blood, isolated PBMCs, or DNA extracted from either of those sample types. As to this clone: What antigen it recognizes has not been identified. There are no base qualities to consult, and no much larger clone falls within one base.

Overall results and qualifications from the work: How much clinical and demographic metadata was included differed by source and by participant, and the metadata was provided uncurated.

TCRbeta CDR3 regions were amplified from genomic DNA using the immunoSEQ Assay, a bias-controlled multiplex PCR. Concerning the study's data processing: Nucleated cell counts per sample were estimated from amplification of reference gene primers within the assay. To quantify the absolute abundance of each unique TCRbeta CDR3 rearrangement, sequence reads were collapsed and filtered. Productive Simpson clonality was computed per sample as the square root of Simpson's diversity index over productive rearrangements. Sourced from immuneACCESS, this table was stored by TCRdb with only in-frame sequences that have V and J called. A share of the clones is absent; for the studies checked, an unresolved V gene accounts for under half, and the remainder has no known explanation. That table supplies the V and J calls and clone size; D and trimming were determined from the DNA. Across this sample there are 100,000 to 120,000 clones, with approximately 90% seen only once. The top ten constitute roughly 4.9% of the sample.

Sequenced material: peripheral blood. The TCR sequence derives from a human donor in a cohort sampled during active COVID-19.

The encoded CDR3 is CASRTSGSIRGTGELFF. Here is the DNA: TGTGCCAGCAGGACTAGCGGGAGCATTCGGGGCACCGGGGAGCTGTTTTTT. The chain uses TRBV7-9 and TRBJ2-2; 12 of the junction bases match TRBD2. The CDR3 numbers 17 residues from cysteine through phenylalanine. The CDR3 DNA has 51 bases and is translated from base 1. Taken from the germline V gene (reference sequence), the CDR1 and CDR2 loops are SEHNR and FQNEAQ. Ends trimmed: V by 6 bases, J by 4 bases; bases unmatched to a gene: 9.